A selection of T cell receptor beta chains follows, all from one sample in a study of PD-L1 blockade in urothelial cancer. The data were produced by immunoSEQ multiplex PCR, yet TCRdb's version contains in-frame clones alone and is incomplete. The sample records approximately 39,000 clones, just under 85% being singletons. Source: PBMCs, taken around atezolizumab (anti-PD-L1) treatment. The receptors originated from a man older than 75 with urothelial cancer. Both conserved end residues are part of each CDR3. The order of the fields is J gene, clone size, D gene, V gene, CDR3 protein, CDR3 DNA. A D gene is named only where the DNA matches it firmly. Not all rows give a size; the values are once, few, many and, for expanded clones, a class.

>TRBJ1-2|once|TRBD1|TRBV14
CASSPIPDRNYGYTF
TGTGCCAGCAGCCCTATCCCGGACAGGAACTATGGCTACACCTTC
>TRBJ1-4|.|TRBD1|TRBV5-1
CASSRTGLQTNEKLFF
TGCGCCAGCAGTCGGACAGGCCTGCAGACTAATGAAAAACTGTTTTTT
>TRBJ2-5|.|.|TRBV10-1
CASSESLTGRETQYF
TGCGCCAGCAGTGAGTCCCTGACAGGGAGGGAGACCCAGTACTTC
>TRBJ2-2|.|.|TRBV12-1
CASSFSSGEHPGELFF
TGTGCCAGCAGCTTTTCGTCAGGTGAACACCCCGGGGAGCTGTTTTTT
>TRBJ2-3|.|.|TRBV4-1
CASSRSADGSWGTQYF
TGCGCCAGCAGCCGCTCCGCGGACGGGAGTTGGGGTACGCAGTATTTT
>TRBJ2-1|.|.|TRBV7-9
CASSPREGGSYNEQFF
TGTGCCAGCAGCCCCCGGGAAGGGGGCTCCTACAATGAGCAGTTCTTC
>TRBJ1-4|.|TRBD1|TRBV7-2
CASSFRQGRNEKLFF
TGTGCCAGCAGCTTCCGACAGGGCCGTAATGAAAAACTGTTTTTT
>TRBJ2-5|.|TRBD2|TRBV19
CASKESGLALLETQYF
TGTGCCAGTAAGGAGTCTGGACTAGCGCTCCTGGAGACCCAGTACTTC
>TRBJ1-3|.|.|TRBV6-5
CASSSPGLEDGNTIYF
TGTGCCAGCAGTTCCCCGGGACTCGAGGACGGAAACACCATATATTTT
>TRBJ2-5|.|.|TRBV7-2
CASSPRTFRGETQYF
TGTGCCAGCAGCCCCCGGACCTTCCGAGGGGAGACCCAGTACTTC
>TRBJ1-5|.|.|TRBV18
CASSPMLIQGEQPQHF
TGTGCCAGCTCACCGATGCTCATACAGGGAGAGCAGCCCCAGCATTTT
>TRBJ2-5|.|.|TRBV7-9
CASSPTQGLRTQYF
TGTGCCAGCAGCCCGACCCAGGGGTTAAGAACCCAGTACTTC
>TRBJ2-2|.|.|TRBV11-2
CASSLPGGSELFF
TGTGCCAGCAGCCTCCCTGGGGGGTCGGAGCTGTTTTTT
>TRBJ2-2|.|.|TRBV5-1
CASSLSAGELFF
TGCGCCAGCAGCTTGTCTGCCGGGGAGCTGTTTTTT
>TRBJ2-5|.|TRBD1|TRBV19
CASSWDRAQETQYF
TGTGCCAGCTCCTGGGACAGGGCCCAAGAGACCCAGTACTTC
>TRBJ1-2|.|TRBD1|TRBV5-1
CASSPGQGLGGYTF
TGCGCCAGCAGCCCGGGACAGGGGCTTGGCGGCTACACCTTC
>TRBJ1-3|.|TRBD1|TRBV27
CASSPSLDRAGNTIYF
TGTGCCAGCAGTCCTTCTCTTGACAGGGCTGGAAACACCATATATTTT
>TRBJ2-7|.|TRBD2|TRBV9
CASSVGASGRAGEQYF
TGTGCCAGCAGCGTAGGCGCTAGCGGGAGGGCTGGCGAGCAGTACTTC
>TRBJ2-3|.|TRBD2|TRBV18
CASSPSVAGQDTQYF
TGTGCCAGCTCACCATCGGTAGCGGGACAAGATACGCAGTATTTT
>TRBJ2-5|.|TRBD1|TRBV28
CASRRDRAGETQYF
TGTGCCAGCCGCCGGGACAGGGCAGGAGAGACCCAGTACTTC
>TRBJ2-7|.|TRBD2|TRBV11-2
CASSLTTRGSGRDYEQYF
TGTGCCAGCAGCCTAACGACCCGGGGTAGCGGGAGGGACTACGAGCAGTACTTC
>TRBJ1-1|.|TRBD1|TRBV11-2
CASSHGQGEAFF
TGTGCCAGCAGCCATGGACAGGGAGAAGCTTTCTTT
>TRBJ2-5|.|TRBD1|TRBV27
CASSKDRQETQYF
TGTGCCAGCAGTAAGGACAGGCAAGAGACCCAGTACTTC
>TRBJ2-5|.|TRBD2|TRBV5-5
CASSLTPVGREETQYF
TGTGCCAGCAGCTTGACCCCGGTTGGGAGGGAAGAGACCCAGTACTTC
>TRBJ1-4|.|.|TRBV30
CAWGQGSNEKLFF
TGTGCCTGGGGGCAGGGAAGTAATGAAAAACTGTTTTTT
>TRBJ2-6|.|.|TRBV5-1
CASRIGEVTGANVLTF
TGCGCCAGCAGGATCGGGGAGGTTACTGGGGCCAACGTCCTGACTTTC
>TRBJ2-2|few|.|TRBV30
CAWTLHYTGELFF
TGTGCCTGGACTCTCCACTACACCGGGGAGCTGTTTTTT
>TRBJ2-7|.|TRBD1|TRBV5-4
CASSLGLGQGSIEQYF
TGTGCCAGCAGCTTGGGTCTCGGACAGGGGAGTATCGAGCAGTACTTC
>TRBJ2-6|.|TRBD1|TRBV5-1
CASSPGGTGANVLTF
TGCGCCAGCAGCCCAGGGGGAACTGGGGCCAACGTCCTGACTTTC
>TRBJ2-1|.|TRBD2|TRBV10-3
CATTGTSGGNEQFF
TGTGCCACCACTGGCACTTCGGGGGGGAATGAGCAGTTCTTC
>TRBJ2-1|.|TRBD1|TRBV28
CAITKSRTGRNEQFF
TGTGCCATCACAAAATCGCGGACAGGGCGCAATGAGCAGTTCTTC
>TRBJ1-3|once|.|TRBV29-1
CSVLEGSGNTIYF
TGCAGCGTTCTGGAGGGCTCGGGAAACACCATATATTTT
>TRBJ1-5|.|TRBD1|TRBV19
CASSLGTGGNQPQHF
TGTGCCAGTAGCCTTGGGACAGGGGGCAATCAGCCCCAGCATTTT
>TRBJ2-3|.|TRBD2|TRBV11-3
CASSPGTSGRGADTQYF
TGTGCCAGCAGCCCCGGGACTAGCGGGAGAGGGGCAGATACGCAGTATTTT
>TRBJ1-4|.|.|TRBV7-9
CASSLDRGRSQQNEKLFF
TGTGCCAGCAGCTTAGATCGGGGGAGGAGCCAACAGAATGAAAAACTGTTTTTT
>TRBJ2-1|.|TRBD1|TRBV7-8
CASSRGTGGSYNEQFF
TGTGCCAGCAGCCGTGGGACAGGAGGCTCCTACAATGAGCAGTTCTTC
>TRBJ1-3|.|.|TRBV14
CASSQVIGNTIYF
TGTGCCAGCAGCCAAGTTATTGGAAACACCATATATTTT
>TRBJ2-4|.|.|TRBV28
CASSKGMVKNIQYF
TGTGCCAGCAGTAAGGGGATGGTCAAAAACATTCAGTACTTC
>TRBJ2-1|few|TRBD2|TRBV5-6
CASSRTSGSSYNEQFF
TGTGCCAGCAGCCGGACTAGCGGGAGCTCCTACAATGAGCAGTTCTTC
>TRBJ2-1|once|TRBD2|TRBV10-2
CASTLSGGPTEQFF
TGCGCCAGCACGTTGTCGGGAGGGCCTACTGAGCAGTTCTTC
>TRBJ2-3|.|TRBD1|TRBV19
CASRLQGASTDTQYF
TGTGCCAGTAGACTACAGGGGGCGAGCACAGATACGCAGTATTTT
>TRBJ2-7|few|TRBD1|TRBV4-1
CASSRTGTGTYEQYF
TGCGCCAGCAGCCGTACCGGGACAGGGACCTACGAGCAGTACTTC
>TRBJ2-1|once|.|TRBV6-6
CASSLPGENEQFF
TGTGCCAGCAGTCTTCCAGGGGAGAATGAGCAGTTCTTC
>TRBJ1-2|.|TRBD1|TRBV19
CASSTRDRRSYGYTF
TGTGCCAGTAGTACTAGGGACAGGAGGAGCTATGGCTACACCTTC
>TRBJ2-5|once|TRBD2|TRBV2
CASSESGREFPKTQYF
TGTGCCAGCAGTGAATCCGGGCGGGAGTTTCCCAAGACCCAGTACTTC
>TRBJ2-2|.|.|TRBV5-4
CASSFYSSDTGELFF
TGTGCCAGCAGCTTTTACAGTTCTGACACCGGGGAGCTGTTTTTT
>TRBJ2-7|.|.|TRBV21-1
CASSKAGDRGFYEQYF
TGTGCCAGCAGCAAAGCGGGGGACAGGGGCTTCTACGAGCAGTACTTC
>TRBJ1-5|.|TRBD1|TRBV9
CASSTRQGAKVDQPQHF
TGTGCCAGCAGCACCCGACAGGGGGCTAAGGTGGATCAGCCCCAGCATTTT
>TRBJ1-2|.|.|TRBV5-5
CASSPGEGRGYTF
TGTGCCAGCAGCCCCGGTGAGGGTCGGGGCTACACCTTC
>TRBJ2-7|.|TRBD1|TRBV5-8
CASSGTGFTYEQYF
TGTGCCAGCAGCGGGACAGGGTTTACCTACGAGCAGTACTTC
>TRBJ2-7|once|TRBD1|TRBV7-9
CATSGTGGPMRGVYEQYF
TGTGCCACCTCCGGGACAGGGGGCCCAATGAGGGGTGTCTACGAGCAGTACTTC
>TRBJ2-7|.|TRBD2|TRBV5-4
CASSSSGRKSYEQYF
TGTGCCAGCAGCTCTAGCGGGAGGAAGTCCTACGAGCAGTACTTC
>TRBJ2-1|.|.|TRBV14
CASSQDLARGNEQFF
TGTGCCAGCAGCCAAGATCTTGCCAGGGGCAATGAGCAGTTCTTC
>TRBJ1-4|.|TRBD1|TRBV6-1
CASTPRQGQREKLFF
TGTGCCAGCACCCCTAGACAGGGGCAGCGTGAAAAACTGTTTTTT
>TRBJ2-5|.|.|TRBV30
CAWSVGRGRETQYF
TGTGCCTGGAGTGTCGGGAGGGGGCGAGAGACCCAGTACTTC